This TCR beta chain was sequenced for a study of T cell repertoires in cytomegalovirus infection. About the study: From public TCR beta signatures came an indication of both CMV infection and matching HLA type.

TCRdb reprocessed the reads via MiXCR and lists one record per CDR3 protein. The table shows 400,000 to 550,000 distinct CDR3 sequences, with around 11% occurring only once. On this clonotype itself: Its antigen remains unidentified.

Study results and caveats: Ex vivo, HLA-C-restricted CMV-specific TCR beta clonotypes prevailed over the rest of the response. Cumulative frequency of public TCR beta families picked out carriers of CMV plus the relevant HLA.

The sample comprised PBMCs. The sequence came from a human donor in good health (CMV status not recorded). Some clones in this sample may be carry-over from other donors' samples.

The CDR3 region is CASNQDTSTDTQYF. CDR3 sequence (DNA): TGTGCCAGCAACCAAGATACTAGCACAGATACGCAGTATTTT. The chain combines TRBV9 with TRBJ2-3; D remains ambiguous. Germline assignment: CDR1 SGDLS and CDR2 YYNGEE. V was shortened by 6 bases and J by 0 bases, with 11 bases between the two germline ends. This CDR3 spans 14 amino acids.